Detailed here is one T cell receptor beta chain. It lacks a known antigen. No base quality information exists; no much larger clone differs at one position. The data stem from a study of cytomegalovirus exposure and HLA in healthy donors (dated by TCRdb to between 2016 and 2019). Study-level background: An earlier analysis of a few hundred of the donors reported roughly 300 Gb of sequence data and 90 million to 120 million unique TCR beta sequences obtained from roughly 170 million T cells. An early release that covered some 630 HLA-typed donors contained around 330 gigabases of sequencing data and tens of millions of unique TCR sequences. Of the 300 to 500 genotyped donors, approximately 80% were placed in the genetic ancestry cluster associated with self-reported Caucasian donors. The aim of the study was to test whether cataloging public T cell receptors could identify signatures of past pathogen exposure. The T cell repertoires of some 670 subjects were profiled by immunosequencing and related to cytomegalovirus serostatus. Along with the approximately 650-subject first cohort, a separate validation cohort of more than 90 different subjects was used. To predict cytomegalovirus infection status, the study combined high-throughput TCR immunosequencing, statistical association of individual TCRs with disease status, and machine learning. A later analysis re-analyzed previously published TCR beta repertoires from roughly 690 donors and added high-resolution HLA genotyping to study TCR occurrence patterns. Rather than drawing on any new phenotypic data, the later analysis identified candidate immune exposures from TCR beta sequences and the way those sequences occurred across donors. An earlier analysis of approximately 640 of the donors applied high-throughput TCR beta sequencing to assess whether each TCR beta V gene segment acted as functional or pseudogenic. Donor age, sex, ethnicity and CMV serostatus were compiled together with the repertoire data. A later genetic analysis used genome-wide SNP genotypes for about 55% of the 666 donors, treating that subset as a discovery cohort. All discovery cohort repertoires had been generated on a single sequencing platform. Class I and class II HLA loci were covered by the typing at four-digit resolution. The number of donors typed differed by locus, with about 629-640 for A, B, C, DRB1 and DQB1, roughly 520 for DQA1, approximately 580 for DPA1, and around 430 for DPB1. Four to six DR-DQ haplotypes were handled as single units for association and clustering, since linkage in the cohort was strong. Across roughly 420 genotyped donors of the cohort, an average of 235,054 unique TCR beta nucleotide sequences per donor were sequenced, and roughly 20% of those sequences were non-productive. The research as a whole found: Because counts were too low, roughly 17 rarely observed V segments, including chromosome 9 orphons, were left out of the earlier analysis of 587 of the donors. In a later analysis, HLA-associated TCR beta chains showed more clonal expansion and lower generation probabilities than non-associated chains that were equally common. According to a later genetic analysis, donors in an Asian-associated ancestry cluster had fewer N-insertions in productive TCRs than the roughly 700-donor mean. A few of the identified cytomegalovirus-associated TCR beta chains were confirmed in vitro to be specific for cytomegalovirus antigens. Correlated functional status among segregating V segments might reflect linkage disequilibrium, but an unknown experimental factor could not be ruled out. While some public TCRs were present in many individuals, most TCR sequences turned up only very rarely across donors. Specific HLA alleles were associated with 15,000 to 20,000 TCR beta sequences at a false discovery rate of 0.05 in a later analysis. Some IMGT-functional V segments, including TRBV6-2 and TRBV6-3, could not be distinguished by the 87-base-pair reads and were therefore excluded. HLA typing was unavailable for some donors at each locus, so association tests used only the typed subset. This cohort had only TCR beta chains sequenced, and the lack of alpha or paired-chain data limited which features could be detected. In an earlier analysis of 500 to 650 of the donors, most TCR beta V segments appeared in productive rearrangements about 87% or about 30% of the time, broadly matching IMGT annotations. In a later analysis, TCR association rates were found to vary across HLA loci, with the most associated TCRs seen for DRB1 alleles and the fewest for HLA-C alleles. The study listed around 160 TCR beta chains as associated with cytomegalovirus. In both the original and validation cohorts, the classifier was reported to diagnose cytomegalovirus status with high specificity and sensitivity. When HLA alleles, especially DR and DQ, strongly co-occurred, attributing TCR associations to individual alleles was difficult. A later genetic analysis associated a missense DCLRE1C variant with V-gene and J-gene trimming of TCR beta chains, and an independent cohort replicated the association. A further reported finding was that TCR beta sequences accurately predicted the HLA-A and HLA-B alleles for most subjects in the first cohort. Presence/absence analyses assumed roughly uniform sequencing depth across donors, an assumption that may not hold. Immune exposure information for the cohort was limited to CMV serostatus. It was suggested by the authors that the approach could potentially be generalized to other disease states and immunological phenotypes. The sequencing pipeline was judged likely to have produced a cluster of highly shared sequence variants as a technical artifact. Most CMV-associated TCR beta chains appeared to be HLA-restricted in a later analysis, and the HLA associations seemed to be driven largely by CMV exposure. A later analysis reported that several top co-occurrence clusters appeared linked to parvovirus B19, influenza, CMV and Epstein-Barr virus.

Taken from the germline V gene (reference sequence), the CDR1 and CDR2 loops are MNHEY and SMNVEV. V trim: 6 bases; J trim: 6 bases; unmatched bases: 6. The cysteine opens and the phenylalanine closes a CDR3 of 14 amino acids. Only the CDR3 region is kept as DNA, spanning 42 bases read in frame from base 1. Library prep was done by the immunoSEQ multiplex PCR assay. For the multiplex PCR, a mixture combining 60 forward primers for TCR Vbeta segments and 13 reverse primers for TCR Jbeta segments was used. Amplification of the CDR3 region of rearranged TCR beta genes was performed with a multiplex PCR assay on genomic DNA. Amplified TCR beta libraries were sequenced as 87-base-pair reads on the Illumina HiSeq System. The study's processing was this. Across the roughly 670 repertoires, a later analysis counted approximately 83 million unique TCR beta chains, 9.5 million to 13 million of which were shared by at least two donors. Raw reads were error-corrected and collapsed into unique sequences with a nearest-neighbor algorithm that merged closely related sequences to remove PCR and sequencing errors. Alignment of CDR3 sequences to IMGT reference sequences was used to assign V, D and J gene segments. For a sequence to be retained, a match of at least six nucleotides to both a V gene segment and a J gene segment was required. A rearrangement counted as productive if the CDR3 had no stop codons and remained in frame with V and J, and every other rearrangement counted as non-productive. Following IMGT convention, CDR3 was defined as the stretch from the second conserved V-encoded cysteine to the conserved J-encoded phenylalanine. The earlier analysis of a few hundred of the donors excluded any sequence lacking an unambiguous match to a single V gene segment. In an earlier analysis of several hundred of the donors, V segments were called functional above 56.7% productive rearrangements and were called segregating when the between-donor standard deviation exceeded 5%. A statistical classification framework was built for diagnosing cytomegalovirus status from the catalog of TCR beta chain sequences. In a later analysis, V and J genes were assigned by comparing TCR nucleotide sequences against IMGT/GENE-DB human TR gene sequences. A later analysis assigned CDR3 sequences and most-parsimonious VDJ recombination scenarios with the TCRdist pipeline. In a later analysis, every TCR beta chain was defined by the combination of its CDR3 amino acid sequence and its V-gene family, and reads without a unique V-gene family were dropped. To address suspected cross-contamination and a sequencing artifact, a later analysis removed a few hundred highly shared, low-generation-probability nucleotide sequences. In a later analysis, a clonal expansion index for each public chain was calculated from normalized within-repertoire ranks of inferred template counts. A later analysis computed generation probabilities with a VDJ recombination model fitted to out-of-frame rearrangements, and checked the results against IGoR. In a later analysis, hypergeometric tests were used to score TCR-TCR, TCR-HLA and TCR-CMV co-occurrence, with a repertoire-size bias correction applied to TCR pairs. To estimate false discovery rates, a later analysis permuted the HLA or CMV assignments 20 times. A later analysis grouped co-occurring TCRs with DBSCAN, adding TCRdist sequence similarity when clustering within HLA-allele-positive subsets. For co-occurrence clustering, repertoires with fewer than 30,000 or more than 120,000 public chains were excluded, along with five repertoires with anomalous nucleotide sharing. Entries here come from immuneACCESS through TCRdb and include only in-frame sequences with V and J called. Some clones fail to appear in such tables; in the studies checked, an unresolved V gene covers under half of the shortfall, and the cause of the remainder is unknown. V and J calls plus clone size are reproduced from that table; the DNA served to infer D and trimming. The sample includes tens of thousands of clones, with around three fifths observed a single time. The ten biggest clones cover 20% to 25% of the sample.

The cohort was made up of under 800 healthy bone marrow donors. At the time of sampling, all cohort members were nominally healthy, though unrecorded immune exposures were likely present. The donor tested CMV seropositive, placing the donor among the 289 seropositive members of the cohort. Each donor provided a peripheral blood sample, and peripheral blood mononuclear cells were used for TCR beta sequencing. Genomic DNA was extracted from the blood cell samples with the Qiagen DNeasy Blood Extraction Kit. This sequence was found in a woman aged 50 to 60 in good health and CMV-seropositive. The sequenced sample was PBMCs. The receptor chain draws on TRBV27 and TRBJ1-5, with 9 central nucleotides matching TRBD1. The CDR3 sequence is CASSSGTGIQPQHF. The DNA sequence is as follows: TGTGCCAGCAGCTCCGGGACAGGGATTCAGCCCCAGCATTTT.